Each of the 25 T cell receptor beta chains below was sequenced from the same sample in a study of T cells in women clearing cervical HPV infection. The method was immunoSEQ multiplex PCR; TCRdb's version includes in-frame clones alone and lacks a portion of them. This table holds approximately 12,000 clones. The sequencing input was blood buffy coat. These receptor sequences come from a woman between 18 and 70 years old with a cervical HPV16 infection that either progressed to CIN3+ or cleared (not recorded which).

The part of the CDR3 DNA that was read is TGTGCCAGCAGCGCCACGGGACAGGGTGGGGAAAAA. Translating gives CASSATGQGGEK. The whole CDR3 protein reads CASSATGQGGEKLFF. The chain is built from TRBV2 and TRBJ1-4; 9 nucleotides match TRBD1. The sequence runs out 3 residues before the end of the CDR3; the remainder is reconstructed from the germline J gene. Germline V gene lookup returns CDR1 SNHLY and CDR2 FYNNEI. V was clipped by 6 bases and J by 8 bases; unmatched bases: 10. The CDR3 spans 15 residues.

To note about this clone: The missing CDR3 end, 3 residues past where the read stops, is filled in from the germline J gene. The chain links TRBV5-1 to TRBJ1-2, with D tentatively TRBD1 (5 bases). There are 16 residues in the CDR3. Per germline, CDR1 SGHRS and CDR2 YFSETQ. The DNA read from the CDR3 is TGCGCCAGCAGCCCGGGACGTTATACTAGCACAGATACC. The encoded protein is CASSPGRYTSTDT. The full CDR3 is CASSPGRYTSTDTYTF.

Details on this clone: Coverage ceases 3 residues before the CDR3 finishes, and the germline J gene fills in the end. The chain uses TRBV6-2 or TRBV6-3 and TRBJ2-2; 9 nucleotides align to TRBD1. The CDR3 has 15 residues. Germline V gene lookup returns CDR1 MNHEY and CDR2 SVGEGT. The sequenced part of the CDR3 DNA is TGTGCCAGCAGTCTCGGACAGGGGTACCGATCACCG. It codes for CASSLGQGYRSP. In full, the CDR3 is CASSLGQGYRSPLFF.

The covered CDR3 bases are TGTGCCAGCTCACCATCCGGGACAGAAGAGACG. This gives the protein CASSPSGTEET. The CDR3, in full, reads CASSPSGTEETQYF. The V call is TRBV18, the J call TRBJ2-3, with 7 bases identical to TRBD1. With the read ending 3 residues before the CDR3 end, the germline J gene is used to fill in that end. Germline V gene sequence: CDR1 KGHSH, CDR2 LQKENI. This CDR3 is built from 14 residues.

In regard to this clone: The read is 3 residues too short to cover the CDR3 end, so that end is filled in from the germline J gene. This rearrangement joins TRBV7-9 to TRBJ2-5; TRBD2 aligns across 9 bases. Germline V CDR1 and CDR2: SEHNR, FQNEAQ (reference sequence). This CDR3 has 15 residues. CDR3 in amino acids: CASGAGGPSTDTQYF. The part of the CDR3 DNA that was read is TGTGCCAGCGGGGCGGGGGGGCCTAGCACAGATACC.

Frequency places this clone as medium-sized. The CDR3 end lies 3 residues beyond the end of the read and is filled in from the germline J gene. V gene TRBV6-4 combines with J gene TRBJ2-7; 14 bases agree with TRBD2. Germline trimming cut 6 bases from V and 1 base from J; bases unmatched to any gene: 11. This CDR3 contains 18 residues. Germline CDR1 MRHNA, CDR2 SNTAGT. The CDR3 sequence: CASRDPTSGGASSYEQYF. CDR3 bases read: TGTGCCAGCAGGGACCCGACTAGCGGGGGGGCCTCTTCCTACGAG.

A remark on this clone: The read terminates 3 residues ahead of where the CDR3 ends, so the germline J gene completes it. The chain couples TRBV20-1 to TRBJ2-5, with TRBD1 identical over 7 bases. The germline gives CDR1 DFQATT, CDR2 SNEGSKA (reference sequence). There are 11 residues in the CDR3. The V and J ends lost 6 bases and 4 bases, in that order; junction bases with no gene match: 2. CDR3 in amino acids: CSANRGETQYF. The DNA read from the CDR3 is TGCAGTGCGAACAGGGGAGAGACC.

Notes on this clone: Read data end 3 residues before the CDR3 end; the end is taken from the germline J gene. The V and J genes are TRBV4-1 and TRBJ1-6, with D possibly being TRBD1 (6 bases). The CDR3 length is 14 residues. The V gene's germline CDR1 is MGHRA and CDR2 YSYEKL. V was trimmed by 1 base and J by 10 bases, leaving 11 bases between them. CDR3 DNA, as far as it was read: TGCGCCAGCAGCCAAGGAACAGGGAGGTCACCC. Protein: CASSQGTGRSP. The whole CDR3 sequence reads CASSQGTGRSPLHF.

This CDR3 is CASSLEASGSTDTQYF. Incomplete CDR3 DNA: TGTGCCAGCAGCTTAGAGGCTAGCGGCTCCACAGATACG. The gene calls are TRBV13 and TRBJ2-3; the match to TRBD2 covers 7 bases. Read coverage stops 3 residues before the CDR3 terminus; the germline J gene supplies the remainder. This CDR3 spans 16 amino acids. Unmatched junction bases numbered 6, after V lost 1 base and J lost 2 bases. Per germline, CDR1 PRHDT and CDR2 FYEKMQ (reference sequence).

As for this clone: The read comes to an end 3 residues before the CDR3 does, leaving the germline J gene to fill in the end. The chain carries TRBV30 and TRBJ1-1, with a weak D call TRBD1 (5 bases). Trimming pared 3 bases from V and 5 bases from J, leaving 16 bases between. The CDR3 totals 14 residues. The V gene's germline CDR1 is GTSNPN and CDR2 SVGIG (reference sequence). The sequenced part of the CDR3 DNA is TGTGCCTGGAGCCCCGGGGGTGTGGGAACTGAA. Amino acid sequence: CAWSPGGVGTE. The entire CDR3 is CAWSPGGVGTEAFF. The whole variable domain, remainder taken from reference TRBV30 and TRBJ1-1, is SQTIHQWPATLVQPVGSPLSLECTVEGTSNPNLYWYRQAAGRGLQLLFYSVGIGQISSEVPQNLSASRPQDRQFILSSKKLLLSDSGFYLCAWSPGGVGTEAFFGQGTRLTVV.

As for this clone: The read ends 3 residues early relative to the CDR3; the germline J gene fills the gap. This chain connects TRBV15 to TRBJ1-5; D gene ambiguous. Trimming stripped 1 base from V and 0 bases from J, with 10 bases between. The germline V gene has CDR1 LNHNV and CDR2 YYDKDF (reference sequence). CDR3 length: 16 amino acids. The CDR3 loop is CATSRVSSDSNQPQHF. The CDR3 DNA, read in part, is TGTGCCACCAGCAGAGTATCCAGTGATAGCAATCAGCCC.

About this clone itself: The read comes to an end 3 residues before the CDR3 does, leaving the germline J gene to fill in the end. The V and J genes are TRBV20-1 and TRBJ2-5, with D tentatively TRBD2 (6 bases). Germline-derived CDR1 and CDR2 are DFQATT and SNEGSKA (reference sequence). The V gene lost 3 bases and the J gene lost 2 bases, with 16 bases spanning the gap. The CDR3 is made up of 15 amino acids. The covered CDR3 bases are TGCAGTGCTAGTCGAACGGGCGGACTACAAGAGACC. This sequence encodes CSASRTGGLQET. The full CDR3 reads CSASRTGGLQETQYF.

CDR3 bases read: TGTGCCAAGCAGGGCCATTCCTACGAG. It specifies CAKQGHSYE. The full CDR3 protein reads CAKQGHSYEQYF. The V gene is TRBV5-6, the J gene TRBJ2-7; the D gene is possibly TRBD1 (5 bases). The read ends 3 residues early relative to the CDR3; the germline J gene fills the gap. The germline V gene encodes CDR1 SGHDT and CDR2 YYEEEE. This CDR3 has 12 amino acids. Trimming stripped 9 bases from V and 1 base from J, with 11 bases between.

Turning to this clone: The CDR3 end falls 3 residues outside the read, so it is completed with the germline J gene. This chain uses TRBV6-2 or TRBV6-3 with TRBJ2-7; a weak D match, TRBD1 (6 bases). V lost 2 bases and J 3 bases, leaving 8 bases between the germline ends. The CDR3 covers 13 residues. Germline CDR1 reads MNHEY; CDR2 reads SVGEGT. This CDR3 is CASSYRDNYEQYF. Partial CDR3 DNA: TGTGCCAGCAGTTACCGGGACAACTACGAG.

As for this clone: The read comes to an end 3 residues before the CDR3 does, leaving the germline J gene to fill in the end. The chain is built from TRBV19 and TRBJ2-5; 11 bases map to TRBD1. The CDR3 runs 16 residues. V was clipped by 1 base and J by 5 bases; unmatched bases: 6. CDR1 LNHDA and CDR2 SQIVND come from the germline V gene (reference sequence). The CDR3 here is CASSIGTGGEKETQYF. The sequenced part of the CDR3 DNA is TGTGCCAGTAGTATAGGGACAGGGGGCGAAAAGGAGACC. The full variable domain, rest sourced from reference TRBV19 and TRBJ2-5, is DGGITQSPKYLFRKEGQNVTLSCEQNLNHDAMYWYRQDPGQGLRLIYYSQIVNDFQKGDIAEGYSVSREKKESFPLTVTSAQKNPTAFYLCASSIGTGGEKETQYFGPGTRLLVL.

In the case of this clone: The read gets to within 3 residues of the CDR3 end, and the germline J gene fills in the rest. The chain couples TRBV30 to TRBJ1-1, with TRBD1 matching 8 bases. Germline CDR1 GTSNPN, CDR2 SVGIG (reference sequence). The trim removed 2 bases at V and 0 bases at J, leaving 2 bases unmatched. There are 14 residues in the CDR3. The CDR3 bases that were read are TGTGCCTGGAGTCCGGGACAGGTGAACACTGAA. This encodes CAWSPGQVNTE. The whole CDR3 sequence reads CAWSPGQVNTEAFF.

Remarks on this clone: Read coverage stops 3 residues before the CDR3 terminus; the germline J gene supplies the remainder. The rearrangement joins TRBV29-1 to TRBJ1-1, with D perhaps TRBD1 (5 bases). This CDR3 has 13 residues. Deletions cut 4 bases from V and 0 bases from J, with 9 bases between. Germline V gene sequence: CDR1 SQVTM, CDR2 ANQGSEA. The part of the CDR3 DNA that was read is TGCAGCGTTGCGACAGTGGTGAACACTGAA. It is translated as CSVATVVNTE. From start to end, the CDR3 is CSVATVVNTEAFF.

To note about this clone: The read falls 3 residues short of the CDR3 end, and the missing part is taken from the germline J gene. This chain uses TRBV7-2 with TRBJ1-5, with D uncertain. The CDR3 consists of 12 residues. The V and J ends lost 4 bases and 7 bases respectively, with 8 bases between them. Germline V gives CDR1 SGHTA, CDR2 FQGNSA. This CDR3 reads CASSSSGQPQHF. CDR3 DNA (partial): TGTGCCAGCAGCTCCTCCGGGCAGCCC.

About this clone: Read coverage stops 3 residues before the CDR3 terminus; the germline J gene supplies the remainder. The chain joins TRBV5-1 to TRBJ2-1, with 9 bases aligning to TRBD2. This CDR3 contains 15 residues. The germline CDR1 and CDR2 sequences are SGHRS and YFSETQ. J was trimmed by 7 bases and V by 0 bases; bases with no gene match: 5. The covered CDR3 bases are TGCGCCAGCAGCTTGGGACTAGCGGAAAATAATGAG. As protein: CASSLGLAENNE. The complete CDR3 sequence is CASSLGLAENNEQFF. The whole variable domain, filled in from reference TRBV5-1 and TRBJ2-1, reads KAGVTQTPRYLIKTRGQQVTLSCSPISGHRSVSWYQQTPGQGLQFLFEYFSETQRNKGNFPGRFSGRQFSNSRSEMNVSTLELGDSALYLCASSLGLAENNEQFFGPGTRLTVL.

As to this clone: The read ends 3 residues before the CDR3 terminus; that terminus is restored from the germline J gene. V is TRBV18 and J is TRBJ2-3; 9 bases are shared with TRBD2. Germline trimming cut 3 bases from V and 2 bases from J; bases unmatched to any gene: 0. The CDR3 is 14 amino acids. From germline, CDR1 is KGHSH and CDR2 LQKENI. The covered CDR3 bases are TGTGCCAGCTCACCGGGACTAGCCACAGATACG. Translation gives CASSPGLATDT. The whole CDR3 is CASSPGLATDTQYF.

The part of the CDR3 DNA that was read is TGTGCCAGTAGTATAGTCGAGGGAGGGGGCACTGAA. Translating gives CASSIVEGGGTE. The whole CDR3 sequence reads CASSIVEGGGTEAFF. The chain employs TRBV19 and TRBJ1-1; a weak D match, TRBD1 (6 bases). With the read ending 3 residues before the CDR3 end, the germline J gene is used to fill in that end. CDR3 length: 15 amino acids. Germline-derived CDR1 and CDR2 are LNHDA and SQIVND (reference sequence). V lost 1 base to trimming and J lost 4 bases, with 13 bases between them. Together with reference TRBV19 and TRBJ1-1, the CDR3 gives the full variable domain: DGGITQSPKYLFRKEGQNVTLSCEQNLNHDAMYWYRQDPGQGLRLIYYSQIVNDFQKGDIAEGYSVSREKKESFPLTVTSAQKNPTAFYLCASSIVEGGGTEAFFGQGTRLTVV.

By frequency, this clone is medium-sized (0.01 to 0.1%). Sequencing ends 3 residues short of the CDR3 end; the germline J gene provides the rest. This chain uses TRBV19 with TRBJ2-7; D possibly corresponds to TRBD1 (5 bases). V lost 3 bases to trimming and J lost 3 bases, with 9 bases between them. Per germline, CDR1 LNHDA and CDR2 SQIVND (reference sequence). The length of the CDR3 is 13 residues. The CDR3 bases that were read are TGTGCCAGTAGTATCAAGACAGACTACGAG. Amino acid sequence: CASSIKTDYE. In full, the CDR3 is CASSIKTDYEQYF.

With regard to this clone: The read comes to an end 3 residues before the CDR3 does, leaving the germline J gene to fill in the end. V gene TRBV7-9 combines with J gene TRBJ1-2, with D perhaps TRBD1 (6 bases). The germline CDR1 and CDR2 sequences are SEHNR and FQNEAQ (reference sequence). The CDR3 is 15 amino acids. The sequenced part of the CDR3 DNA is TGTGCCAGCAGCTTAGAAGGGGGTATTGCAGATACC. It translates to CASSLEGGIADT. The complete CDR3 sequence is CASSLEGGIADTYTF.

The covered CDR3 bases are TGTGCCAGCAGCTGGGCAGATAGGGGCACTGAA. Its protein product is CASSWADRGTE. From start to end, the CDR3 is CASSWADRGTEAFF. The chain links TRBV5-6 to TRBJ1-1; tentative D call: TRBD1 (5 bases). Read sequence stops 3 residues before the CDR3 end, and the germline J gene provides the missing end. This CDR3 region has 14 residues. CDR1 and CDR2 from the germline V gene are SGHDT and YYEEEE. The V end lost 3 bases, the J end lost 4 bases, and 13 bases lay between the germline ends.

The sequenced CDR3 bases are TGCAGTGCTAGACCCGACAGGGCCACCATTCCCCATAATGAAAAG. This encodes CSARPDRATIPHNEK. The entire CDR3 sequence reads CSARPDRATIPHNEKLFF. The chain combines TRBV20-1 with TRBJ2-2; the match to TRBD1 covers 7 bases. The CDR3 is cut off 3 residues early in the read; its end comes from the germline J gene. The CDR3 extends over 18 amino acids. CDR1 DFQATT and CDR2 SNEGSKA come from the germline V gene (reference sequence).